This TCR beta chain was sequenced during a study of neoadjuvant anti-PD-1 for oral cavity cancer. As for this clone: Its antigen remains unidentified.

Time point: after neoadjuvant nivolumab, at surgical resection. The CDR3 sequence is 14 residues long. Looked up from germline, CDR1 is SGHAT and CDR2 is FQNNGV. Trimming cost V 0 bases and J 8 bases; bases outside gene matches: 4. General observations from the study: Post-nivolumab, blood T cell clonality was significantly elevated in non-responders.

Repertoires were generated with immunoSEQ multiplex PCR, while TCRdb's copy carries only in-frame clones and drops some. The sample gives over 11,000 clones, roughly 70% of which show up once; 2.2% is in the top ten. The specimen comprised PBMCs, sampled after nivolumab (anti-PD-1) treatment. The TCR comes from a person aged 40 to 85 with oral cavity squamous cell carcinoma. This rearrangement joins TRBV11-2 to TRBJ1-1, with 9 nucleotides matching TRBD1. CDR3 bases: TGTGCCAGCAGCTTAGATGTGGGGACAGGGGAAGCTTTCTTT. Translation: CASSLDVGTGEAFF.